This T cell receptor (beta chain) derives from a study of T cells in Graves' hyperthyroidism and ophthalmopathy. Researchers barred patients who had uncontrolled infection, other autoimmune disease, pregnancy or lactation. Each diagnosis was grounded in clinical symptoms, serum thyroxine and TRAb, thyroid ultrasound, and orbital computed tomography. Amplification targeted TCR beta CDR3 regions from RNA transcripts. Initially, a first-round RT-PCR of the TCR CDR3 employed the HTBI primer set. MiXCR, run by TCRdb on the multiplex PCR reads, gives a single entry per CDR3 protein. The data show a few hundred thousand distinct CDR3 sequences, 35% to 55% seen once. Germline V gene lookup returns CDR1 SGHTA and CDR2 FQGTGA. The CDR3 sequence is 15 residues long. Unmatched junction bases numbered 6, after V lost 2 bases and J lost 6 bases.

This sequence joins TRBV7-3 and TRBJ2-1; 8 bases line up with TRBD2. This TCR came from an adult woman with Graves' disease, either hyperthyroidism or ophthalmopathy (not recorded which). Source material: peripheral blood or thyroid tissue (not recorded which). This CDR3 is CASSLGYGRANEQFF. The CDR3 nucleotides are TGTGCCAGCAGCTTAGGATACGGGAGGGCCAATGAGCAGTTCTTC.